The clone carrying this TCR beta chain was picked up a small number of times. This entry is derived from a study of shared T cell receptors in the human thymus. TCRdb's table, derived via immunoSEQ multiplex PCR, lists solely in-frame clones and lacks some. The data hold almost 550,000 clones, with 75% to 85% observed a single time. Separately, the same data were catalogued under a study of human thymus T cells. That investigation notes: Corrective cardiac operations yielded the resected thymus tissue. Thymic and blood repertoires appeared to show biased V and J gene usage. Among unrelated individuals, related research reported thymic repertoires that overlapped highly.

The sequenced material came from thymocytes. This TCR was sampled from a boy in the first two years of life with a congenital heart defect.

The DNA of the CDR3 is TGTGCTAGTGGTTTGGCACCCGACTCACGGAACACTGAAGCTTTCTTT. This gives the protein CASGLAPDSRNTEAFF. The chain links TRBV12-5 to TRBJ1-1; D remains ambiguous. V was cut by 1 base and J by 1 base, with 13 bases left in between. Germline CDR1 is LGHNT and CDR2 is FRNRAP. The CDR3 covers 16 residues.